These T cell receptor beta chains were read from a single sample in a study of blood T cell repertoires in COVID-19. The data were produced by immunoSEQ multiplex PCR, yet TCRdb's version contains in-frame clones alone and is incomplete. Found here are about 300,000 clones, about nine tenths of them singletons; the top ten hold less than 11%. What was sequenced was PBMCs or T cells enriched from blood (not recorded which). Every receptor here comes from a woman in her late teens or twenties who had recovered from COVID-19. The CDR3 runs from the conserved cysteine through the conserved F or W. The D gene is left open where the match is weak. For some rows the clone size is stated as once, few or many, or as a class when expanded; others skip it.

-	TRBD1	TRBV2	TRBJ1-6	TGTGCCGCACCCTTACAGGGGAAAAATTCACCCCTCCACTTT	CAAPLQGKNSPLHF
few	-	TRBV5-5	TRBJ2-5	TGTGCCAGCAGCTTGCAACGAGGAGAGACCCAGTACTTC	CASSLQRGETQYF
-	TRBD1	TRBV2	TRBJ1-1	TGTGCCAGCAGGGAAGGACAGGGGGCCGAAGCTTTCTTT	CASREGQGAEAFF
few	TRBD1	TRBV27	TRBJ1-6	TGTGCCAGCAGGGACAGGGGGGGGGATTCACCCCTCCACTTT	CASRDRGGDSPLHF
-	TRBD2	TRBV9	TRBJ2-1	TGTGCCAGCAGCGCAACTAGCGGGAGTGTCTACAATGAGCAGTTCTTC	CASSATSGSVYNEQFF
-	TRBD2	TRBV27	TRBJ2-1	TGTGCCAGCAGTTTGACTAGCGGGGGAAGAGGTGAGCAGTTCTTC	CASSLTSGGRGEQFF
-	-	TRBV5-1	TRBJ1-5	TGCGCCAGCAGCCCTTCCGGGGATGGGTATCAGCCCCAGCATTTT	CASSPSGDGYQPQHF
-	TRBD2	TRBV5-1	TRBJ2-7	TGCGCCAGCACCATAGCGGGAGGGACCTACGAGCAGTACTTC	CASTIAGGTYEQYF
-	-	TRBV5-1	TRBJ2-2	TGCGCCAGCAGCTTGGCCGGTGTAAACACCGGGGAGCTGTTTTTT	CASSLAGVNTGELFF
-	-	TRBV2	TRBJ1-3	TGTGCCAGCAGTTCGACGGGTAGAAACACCATATATTTT	CASSSTGRNTIYF
-	TRBD2	TRBV5-1	TRBJ2-1	TGCGCCAGCAGCTTGGCAGCTAGCGGGAGGGCCTCCTACAATGAGCAGTTCTTC	CASSLAASGRASYNEQFF
-	TRBD1	TRBV4-1	TRBJ1-6	TGCGCCAGCAGCCCCCACCCCCGGGGACAGGGATATTCACCCCTCCACTTT	CASSPHPRGQGYSPLHF
-	-	TRBV5-6	TRBJ1-2	TGTGCCAGCAGCTTGCAGGCAGGGCCTGGATATGGCTACACCTTC	CASSLQAGPGYGYTF